This TCR beta chain was recovered during a study of shared T cell receptors in the human thymus. V lost 9 bases and J lost 2, with 3 bases in between. The CDR3 is 10 amino acids. Looked up from germline, CDR1 is MNHEY and CDR2 is SMNVEV (reference sequence). Profiled with immunoSEQ multiplex PCR; TCRdb holds only in-frame clones, not every one. Of approximately 490,000 clones in the sample, around 82% are singletons; the top ten hold about 0.013%. These data were also filed under a second study, of human thymus T cells. From that paper: Resections that were taken during corrective heart surgery supplied the thymus tissue.

The TCR was taken from a boy less than two years old with a congenital heart defect. The specimen was thymocytes. The J gene is TRBJ2-3, the V gene TRBV27; D gene ambiguous. CDR3 DNA: TGTGCCAGATACACAGATACGCAGTATTTT. Translated: CARYTDTQYF.